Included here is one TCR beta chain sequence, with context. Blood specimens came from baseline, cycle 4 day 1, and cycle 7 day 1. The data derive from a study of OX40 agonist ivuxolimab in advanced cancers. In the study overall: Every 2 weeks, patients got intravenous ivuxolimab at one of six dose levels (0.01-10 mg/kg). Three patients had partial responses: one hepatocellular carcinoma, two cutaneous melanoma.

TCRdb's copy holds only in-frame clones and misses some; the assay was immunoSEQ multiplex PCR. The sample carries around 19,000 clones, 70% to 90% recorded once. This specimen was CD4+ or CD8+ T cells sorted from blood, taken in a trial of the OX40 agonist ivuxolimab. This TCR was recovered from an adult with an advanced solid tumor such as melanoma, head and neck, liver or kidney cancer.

CDR3 sequence reads: CASSSQGGRNTEAFF. DNA of the CDR3: TGTGCCAGCAGCTCCCAGGGGGGCAGGAACACTGAAGCTTTCTTT. The chain uses TRBV7-2 and TRBJ1-1; 7 bases are a match to TRBD1. The germline CDR1 and CDR2 sequences are SGHTA and FQGNSA. CDR3 length equals 15 residues. J lost 1 base, V lost 4 bases, and 6 bases had no gene match.